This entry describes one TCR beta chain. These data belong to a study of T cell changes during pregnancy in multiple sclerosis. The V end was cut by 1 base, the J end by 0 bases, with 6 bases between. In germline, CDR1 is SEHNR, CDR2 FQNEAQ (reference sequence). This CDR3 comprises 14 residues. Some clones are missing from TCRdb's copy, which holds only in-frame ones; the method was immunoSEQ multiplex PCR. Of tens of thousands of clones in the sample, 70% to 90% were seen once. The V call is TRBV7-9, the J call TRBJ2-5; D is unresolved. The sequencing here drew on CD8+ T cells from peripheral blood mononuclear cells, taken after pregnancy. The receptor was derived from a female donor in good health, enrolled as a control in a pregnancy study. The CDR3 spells CASSLVSYQETQYF. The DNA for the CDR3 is TGTGCCAGCAGCTTAGTGTCGTACCAAGAGACCCAGTACTTC.